Listed below are T cell receptor beta chains from one sample, sequenced in a study of vaccination and CD4 T cells after COVID-19. Their antigen targets remain unknown. A single record per CDR3 protein comes from TCRdb applying MiXCR to the PCR reads. The table lists 20,000 to 30,000 distinct CDR3 sequences, roughly 46% of them singletons. Sample: CD4+ T cells from blood, cultured in vitro, taken about 7 months after SARS-CoV-2 vaccination. The receptor set was obtained from a human donor who had recovered from COVID-19. Both conserved end residues are part of each CDR3. A D gene is named only where the DNA matches it firmly. Part of the rows lack a size; the others show once, few, many or a class for expanded clones.

CDR3nt: TGCAGTGCTAGTTTGGTCCAGACTAGCGGGAGGGGCGAGCAGTACTTC; CDR3aa: CSASLVQTSGRGEQYF; v_gene: TRBV20-1; j_gene: TRBJ2-7; d_gene: TRBD2; abundance: NA
CDR3nt: TGTGCCACCAGCAGAGATCCACCCGAACAGGGTCCGTCTTCGGCTTTCTTT; CDR3aa: CATSRDPPEQGPSSAFF; v_gene: TRBV15; j_gene: TRBJ1-1; d_gene: NA; abundance: NA
CDR3nt: TGTGCCAGCAGCTTATACCCCCTAGCGGGAAATGAGCAGTTCTTC; CDR3aa: CASSLYPLAGNEQFF; v_gene: TRBV7-2; j_gene: TRBJ2-1; d_gene: TRBD2; abundance: NA
CDR3nt: TGTGCCAGCAGTTTAGACAGGGGGCAGGGTACGCAGTATTTT; CDR3aa: CASSLDRGQGTQYF; v_gene: TRBV27; j_gene: TRBJ2-3; d_gene: TRBD1; abundance: few
CDR3nt: TGTGCCAGCAGTCGGACGGGTTCCTACGAGCAGTACTTC; CDR3aa: CASSRTGSYEQYF; v_gene: TRBV6-1; j_gene: TRBJ2-7; d_gene: NA; abundance: few
CDR3nt: TGCGCCAGCAGCCAAGCGGGAGGTGGAGAGACCCAGTACTTC; CDR3aa: CASSQAGGGETQYF; v_gene: TRBV4-3; j_gene: TRBJ2-5; d_gene: TRBD2; abundance: NA
CDR3nt: TGCAGTGCTAGGGGTCGGCAGCTGAACTACGAGCAGTACTTC; CDR3aa: CSARGRQLNYEQYF; v_gene: TRBV20-1; j_gene: TRBJ2-7; d_gene: NA; abundance: few
CDR3nt: TGTGCCAGCAGTCGGGCAGGGGACACTGAAGCTTTCTTT; CDR3aa: CASSRAGDTEAFF; v_gene: TRBV27; j_gene: TRBJ1-1; d_gene: NA; abundance: NA
CDR3nt: TGTGCCACCCGGTGGGTGCGGCGAGGGGGTACAGATACGCAGTATTTT; CDR3aa: CATRWVRRGGTDTQYF; v_gene: TRBV10-3; j_gene: TRBJ2-3; d_gene: NA; abundance: NA
CDR3nt: TGTGCCAGCTCACCTCAGACGAGCACTGAAGCTTTCTTT; CDR3aa: CASSPQTSTEAFF; v_gene: TRBV18; j_gene: TRBJ1-1; d_gene: NA; abundance: NA
CDR3nt: TGCAGTGCTACAGCGGGAGGGCCGACGAAGACCCAGTACTTC; CDR3aa: CSATAGGPTKTQYF; v_gene: TRBV20-1; j_gene: TRBJ2-5; d_gene: TRBD2; abundance: few
CDR3nt: TGTGCCATCAGGGCAGGGGGCACTGAAGCTTTCTTT; CDR3aa: CAIRAGGTEAFF; v_gene: TRBV10-3; j_gene: TRBJ1-1; d_gene: TRBD1; abundance: NA
CDR3nt: TGTGGAACAGGAACGGCGAACACCGGGGAGCTGTTTTTT; CDR3aa: CGTGTANTGELFF; v_gene: TRBV6-1; j_gene: TRBJ2-2; d_gene: NA; abundance: NA
CDR3nt: TGTGCCACAGTCGCCTGGACTGGAGGCTACTACGAGCAGTACTTC; CDR3aa: CATVAWTGGYYEQYF; v_gene: TRBV6-1; j_gene: TRBJ2-7; d_gene: NA; abundance: once
CDR3nt: TGCAGTGCTAGAGAGACAGGGGTGAACACCGGGGAGCTGTTTTTT; CDR3aa: CSARETGVNTGELFF; v_gene: TRBV20-1; j_gene: TRBJ2-2; d_gene: TRBD1; abundance: few
CDR3nt: TGTGCCAGCAGCAAGGGACAGGACTACGAGCAGTACTTC; CDR3aa: CASSKGQDYEQYF; v_gene: TRBV7-8; j_gene: TRBJ2-7; d_gene: TRBD1; abundance: NA
CDR3nt: TGTGCCAGCAGGCCCTCGGGAAACACCATATATTTT; CDR3aa: CASRPSGNTIYF; v_gene: TRBV6-1; j_gene: TRBJ1-3; d_gene: NA; abundance: few
CDR3nt: TGTGCCAGCAGTTTATTTGGGAACCACGAGCAGTACTTC; CDR3aa: CASSLFGNHEQYF; v_gene: TRBV27; j_gene: TRBJ2-7; d_gene: NA; abundance: NA
CDR3nt: TGTGCCAGCAGCTTAGGGTATTACGGGAGGGGGTACGAGCAGTACTTC; CDR3aa: CASSLGYYGRGYEQYF; v_gene: TRBV7-2; j_gene: TRBJ2-7; d_gene: TRBD2; abundance: few
CDR3nt: TGTGCCAGCAGACCGGGAGCAGCTACTAACTATGGCTATACCTTC; CDR3aa: CASRPGAATNYGYTF; v_gene: TRBV12-3/TRBV12-4; j_gene: TRBJ1-2; d_gene: NA; abundance: NA
CDR3nt: TGTGCCAGATGGGTTGGAAGCATGAACACTGAAGCTTTCTTT; CDR3aa: CARWVGSMNTEAFF; v_gene: TRBV19; j_gene: TRBJ1-1; d_gene: NA; abundance: NA
CDR3nt: TGTGCCAGCAGCCCCGACATTCAGCCAAGCTATGGCTACACCTTC; CDR3aa: CASSPDIQPSYGYTF; v_gene: TRBV7-2; j_gene: TRBJ1-2; d_gene: NA; abundance: NA
CDR3nt: TGTGCCACCAACGACGGGCAAGAGACCCAGTACTTC; CDR3aa: CATNDGQETQYF; v_gene: TRBV24-1; j_gene: TRBJ2-5; d_gene: NA; abundance: few
CDR3nt: TGTGCCAGCAGTAGGGAGGGAAACACCATATATTTT; CDR3aa: CASSREGNTIYF; v_gene: TRBV6-1; j_gene: TRBJ1-3; d_gene: NA; abundance: NA
CDR3nt: TGTGCCAGCAGTTTAGGGGGAGGGACTAGCGGTGAGCAGTTCTTC; CDR3aa: CASSLGGGTSGEQFF; v_gene: TRBV28; j_gene: TRBJ2-1; d_gene: TRBD2; abundance: NA
CDR3nt: TGCAGTGCTAATCCAATCACAGATACGCAGTATTTT; CDR3aa: CSANPITDTQYF; v_gene: TRBV20-1; j_gene: TRBJ2-3; d_gene: NA; abundance: NA
CDR3nt: TGCGCCAGCAGCTTATACGGACAGGGGGCGGGAGAGACCCAGTACTTC; CDR3aa: CASSLYGQGAGETQYF; v_gene: TRBV5-1; j_gene: TRBJ2-5; d_gene: TRBD1; abundance: once
CDR3nt: TGTGCCAGCAGTAACCCGCCCCTGGACAGGAACACTGAAGCTTTCTTT; CDR3aa: CASSNPPLDRNTEAFF; v_gene: TRBV6-1; j_gene: TRBJ1-1; d_gene: NA; abundance: NA
CDR3nt: TGCAGTGCTAGTATCGATACGACGCAGTACTTC; CDR3aa: CSASIDTTQYF; v_gene: TRBV20-1; j_gene: TRBJ2-7; d_gene: NA; abundance: NA
CDR3nt: TGCAGTGCTAGAGACAGGGGGCCCGGTCAGCCCCAGCATTTT; CDR3aa: CSARDRGPGQPQHF; v_gene: TRBV20-1; j_gene: TRBJ1-5; d_gene: TRBD1; abundance: few
CDR3nt: TGTGCCAGCAGTGCCTCTAGAGGGCGAGATACGCAGTATTTT; CDR3aa: CASSASRGRDTQYF; v_gene: TRBV12-3/TRBV12-4; j_gene: TRBJ2-3; d_gene: NA; abundance: once
CDR3nt: TGCAGTGCTGGGGGGGAGGGCCCCTACAATGAGCAGTTCTTC; CDR3aa: CSAGGEGPYNEQFF; v_gene: TRBV20-1; j_gene: TRBJ2-1; d_gene: TRBD2; abundance: once
CDR3nt: TGCAGTGCTGATCTAGCGGGGGTCTCCTACGAGCAGTACTTC; CDR3aa: CSADLAGVSYEQYF; v_gene: TRBV20-1; j_gene: TRBJ2-7; d_gene: TRBD2; abundance: few
CDR3nt: TGTGCCAGCTCACTAGGGGGGCGCACAGATACGCAGTATTTT; CDR3aa: CASSLGGRTDTQYF; v_gene: TRBV7-2; j_gene: TRBJ2-3; d_gene: NA; abundance: few
CDR3nt: TGTGCCAGCAGCTTTGCTAGCCACGAGTACTTC; CDR3aa: CASSFASHEYF; v_gene: TRBV5-4; j_gene: TRBJ2-5; d_gene: NA; abundance: NA
CDR3nt: TGCAGTGCCCTAGGGGGACAGGGCAACGAGCAGTACTTC; CDR3aa: CSALGGQGNEQYF; v_gene: TRBV20-1; j_gene: TRBJ2-7; d_gene: TRBD1; abundance: NA
CDR3nt: TGTGCCAGCAGCTTAGTGTCTAGCGCGAATGAGCAGTTCTTC; CDR3aa: CASSLVSSANEQFF; v_gene: TRBV7-2; j_gene: TRBJ2-1; d_gene: NA; abundance: NA
CDR3nt: TGTGCCAGCAGCGCAGGGGGCGCTGGGGGTCGGGAGACCCAGTACTTC; CDR3aa: CASSAGGAGGRETQYF; v_gene: TRBV28; j_gene: TRBJ2-5; d_gene: TRBD1; abundance: once
CDR3nt: TGTGCCAGCAGTCCTACCCACCGGGGCATCCGGGGGGGAAATCAGCCCCAGCATTTT; CDR3aa: CASSPTHRGIRGGNQPQHF; v_gene: TRBV28; j_gene: TRBJ1-5; d_gene: NA; abundance: NA
CDR3nt: TGCAGTGCTACCCCGATTCCCGAAGAAGCTTTCTTT; CDR3aa: CSATPIPEEAFF; v_gene: TRBV20-1; j_gene: TRBJ1-1; d_gene: NA; abundance: few
CDR3nt: TGTGCCAGCAGTTTATTTCAGGGGGACCCTTTT; CDR3aa: CASSLFQGDPF; v_gene: TRBV28; j_gene: TRBJ1-4; d_gene: TRBD1; abundance: once
CDR3nt: TGTGCCAGCAGTTTCTTCGCGAGGGATGGCTACACCTTC; CDR3aa: CASSFFARDGYTF; v_gene: TRBV28; j_gene: TRBJ1-2; d_gene: NA; abundance: NA
CDR3nt: TGTGCCAGCAGACCCCGTTACTCCTCCTACGAGCAGTACTTC; CDR3aa: CASRPRYSSYEQYF; v_gene: TRBV27; j_gene: TRBJ2-7; d_gene: NA; abundance: few
CDR3nt: TGTGCCAGCAGTCGCGGGACTAACTATGGCTACACCTTC; CDR3aa: CASSRGTNYGYTF; v_gene: TRBV6-1; j_gene: TRBJ1-2; d_gene: NA; abundance: few
CDR3nt: TGTGCCAGCAGTTACTCGACCAGCGGTGGAGGGGAGCAGTACTTC; CDR3aa: CASSYSTSGGGEQYF; v_gene: TRBV6-2/TRBV6-3; j_gene: TRBJ2-7; d_gene: NA; abundance: NA
CDR3nt: TGCAGTGCTAGAGGCAGGGGACGTAGGGATAATTCACCCCTCCACTTT; CDR3aa: CSARGRGRRDNSPLHF; v_gene: TRBV20-1; j_gene: TRBJ1-6; d_gene: NA; abundance: few